A single sample gave rise to the 7 T cell receptor beta chains below, sequenced in a study of blood T cell repertoires in COVID-19. Profiled with immunoSEQ multiplex PCR; TCRdb holds only in-frame clones, not every one. The data contain about 270,000 clones, approximately 90% of them singletons. The sequenced sample consisted of PBMCs or T cells enriched from blood (not recorded which). The receptors shown here come from a man aged 35 to 55 who had been exposed to COVID-19.

The chain is built from TRBV7-9 and TRBJ2-7; 10 positions match TRBD2. The CDR3 is 14 residues long. Germline V lookup: CDR1 SEHNR, CDR2 FQNEAQ (reference sequence). V gave up 5 bases and J gave up 3 bases; unmatched junction bases: 4. This chain's CDR3 is CASSPGLAVYEQYF. The CDR3 nucleotides are TGTGCCAGCAGCCCCGGACTAGCGGTCTACGAGCAGTACTTC.

This clone appeared a single time. The rearrangement joins TRBV30 to TRBJ1-2; a possible D gene is TRBD1 (6 bases). Germline loops: CDR1 GTSNPN, CDR2 SVGIG (reference sequence). The CDR3 spans 15 residues. V lost 3 bases, J lost 4 bases, and 18 bases lay in between. The CDR3 spells CAWRVDQGRGYGYTF. CDR3 nucleotide sequence: TGTGCCTGGAGGGTGGATCAGGGGAGGGGCTATGGCTACACCTTC.

CDR3 protein: CASGIQESSTGELFF. The DNA of the CDR3 is TGTGCCAGCGGGATACAGGAATCCTCCACCGGGGAGCTGTTTTTT. The rearrangement links TRBV6-5 to TRBJ2-2; weak D call: TRBD1 (5 bases). CDR1 and CDR2 (germline): MNHEY, SVGAGI. V was shortened by 8 bases and J by 4 bases, with 17 bases between the two germline ends. The CDR3 runs 15 residues.

The V gene is TRBV12-5, the J gene TRBJ2-3; no reliable D call. The length of the CDR3 is 13 residues. V lost 0 bases and J lost 5, with 6 bases in between. From germline, CDR1 is LGHNT and CDR2 FRNRAP. DNA of the CDR3: TGTGCTAGTGGTTTGGTAGTACAAGATACGCAGTATTTT. Translation: CASGLVVQDTQYF.

The chain combines TRBV6-5 with TRBJ1-4; D might be TRBD1 (5 bases). Trimming stripped 4 bases from V and 7 bases from J, with 10 bases between. The CDR3 length is 13 residues. Germline assignment: CDR1 MNHEY and CDR2 SVGAGI. The CDR3 sequence is CASSWGSPEKLFF. The DNA for the CDR3 is TGTGCCAGCAGTTGGGGCTCCCCTGAAAAACTGTTTTTT.

This chain uses TRBV19 with TRBJ1-6; TRBD1 matches at 10 bases. Germline V gives CDR1 LNHDA, CDR2 SQIVND (reference sequence). The CDR3 is 15 amino acids. V lost 4 bases and J lost 7; bases outside the gene matches: 4. CDR3: CASSNDRGRNSPLHF. The CDR3 DNA reads TGTGCCAGTAGTAATGACAGGGGGCGAAATTCACCCCTCCACTTT.

This clone has only a few counts. This chain uses TRBV7-2 with TRBJ2-2; 15 bases align to TRBD2. Trimming cost V 4 bases and J 2 bases; bases outside gene matches: 8. The CDR3 totals 19 residues. Per germline, CDR1 SGHTA and CDR2 FQGNSA. The CDR3 DNA reads as TGTGCCAGCAGCTCCAGGACTAGCGGGAGGGCCTCAAACACCGGGGAGCTGTTTTTT. It is translated as CASSSRTSGRASNTGELFF.